Below, 24 T cell receptor beta chains from the same sample are listed, as sequenced in a study of blood T cell repertoires in COVID-19. Measured with immunoSEQ multiplex PCR; TCRdb has only the in-frame clones, and not every one. This sample has over 35,000 clones, with 65% to 90% found just once. The specimen was peripheral blood. Every receptor here comes from a human donor in a cohort sampled during active COVID-19.

The rearrangement uses TRBV5-1 and TRBJ2-5, with D maybe TRBD1 (5 bases). Deletions cut 4 bases from V and 5 bases from J, with 12 bases between. This CDR3 is 13 amino acids long. CDR1 is SGHRS and CDR2 is YFSETQ in the germline V gene. The CDR3 is CASSADRLETQYF. In DNA, the CDR3 is TGCGCCAGCAGCGCCGACAGACTCGAGACCCAGTACTTC.

This clone was seen a handful of times. The chain couples TRBV29-1 to TRBJ1-2; D is undetermined. The ends were cut back, 3 bases at V and 1 base at J, with 6 bases in the middle. The germline gives CDR1 SQVTM, CDR2 ANQGSEA. The CDR3 length is 12 residues. Written as DNA, the CDR3 is TGCAGCGTTGAGCACAGTAACTATGGCTACACCTTC. It specifies CSVEHSNYGYTF.

The chain employs TRBV11-3 and TRBJ2-5, with 7 bases aligning to TRBD2. Germline CDR1 and CDR2: SGHNT and YENEEA. V shed 1 base and J 2 bases; nucleotides not matched to a gene: 1. This CDR3 is built from 14 residues. CDR3 in DNA: TGTGCCAGCAGCTTAGCGGGGGGTCAAGAGACCCAGTACTTC. Amino acids: CASSLAGGQETQYF. The variable domain in full, with the rest retrieved from reference TRBV11-3 and TRBJ2-5, is EAGVVQSPRYKIIEKKQPVAFWCNPISGHNTLYWYLQNLGQGPELLIRYENEEAVDDSQLPKDRFSAERLKGVDSTLKIQPAELGDSAVYLCASSLAGGQETQYFGPGTRLLVL.

The V call is TRBV10-1, the J call TRBJ1-1; unclear D gene. Deletions cut 3 bases from V and 1 base from J, with 6 bases between. The CDR3 has 13 amino acids. Germline V lookup: CDR1 WNHNN, CDR2 SYGVQD (reference sequence). This CDR3 is CASSEQPNTEAFF. The CDR3 nucleotides are TGCGCCAGCAGTGAACAGCCGAACACTGAAGCTTTCTTT.

This clone has just one count. The chain has TRBV27 and TRBJ2-5; D remains unclear. Germline values: CDR1 MNHEY, CDR2 SMNVEV (reference sequence). This CDR3 spans 15 amino acids. With 6 bases removed from V and 5 bases from J, the gap between germline ends came to 19 bases. In DNA form, the CDR3 reads TGTGCCAGCAGGCCTCCCCCCGAGGCTGGGGAGACCCAGTACTTC. It yields the protein CASRPPPEAGETQYF.

Of note for this clone: One end of the junction is discordant with germline, which a read error may explain. V usage is TRBV12-5 and J usage is TRBJ1-1; D possibly corresponds to TRBD1 (5 bases). Germline V gene data show CDR1 as LGHNT and CDR2 as FRNRAP. This CDR3 is 15 amino acids long. This CDR3 reads CGSGLEGMGSVEALF. The CDR3 DNA sequence: TGTGGTAGTGGTTTGGAGGGGATGGGGTCGGTTGAAGCTTTGTTT.

The chain carries TRBV2 and TRBJ2-2; 7 nucleotides line up with TRBD2. The length of the CDR3 is 14 residues. Germline V gene data show CDR1 as SNHLY and CDR2 as FYNNEI. Losses at the gene ends were 6 bases for V and 6 bases for J; bases not matched to a gene: 7. CDR3 in DNA: TGTGCCAGCAGAGGCGGCCGGGGGGCCGGGGAGCTGTTTTTT. It encodes CASRGGRGAGELFF.

The chain recombines TRBV3-1 (or the pseudogene TRBV3-2) with TRBJ2-2; TRBD2 aligns across 10 bases. With 6 bases clipped from V and 4 bases from J, the junction kept 8 bases outside the gene matches. This CDR3 spans 16 amino acids. Germline V gives CDR1 LGHDT, CDR2 YNNKEL (reference sequence). The CDR3 region has the DNA TGTGCCAGCAGTCTCCCGGGACTAGCGACCACCGGGGAGCTGTTTTTT. Its translation is CASSLPGLATTGELFF.

The chain links TRBV11-2 to TRBJ2-7; D unresolved. V was pared by 4 bases and J by 2 bases, with 18 bases between. The CDR3 is 16 residues long. Germline V lookup: CDR1 SGHAT, CDR2 FQNNGV. Here the CDR3 reads CASSSLRQKPPYEQYF. In nucleotides, the CDR3 is TGTGCCAGCAGCTCCTTGCGGCAGAAACCTCCCTACGAGCAGTACTTC.

The rearrangement links TRBV15 to TRBJ1-6; D is perhaps TRBD1 (5 bases). Germline CDR1 LNHNV, CDR2 YYDKDF (reference sequence). CDR3 length: 15 residues. Trimming took 3 bases from V and 6 from J, leaving 12 bases between them. As DNA, the CDR3 is TGTGCCACCAGCAGGGAAACAGGCAGTAATTCACCCCTCCACTTT. Its translation is CATSRETGSNSPLHF.

The count of this clone is one. The chain combines TRBV15 with TRBJ2-7; D unresolved. The germline V gene has CDR1 LNHNV and CDR2 YYDKDF (reference sequence). CDR3 length: 13 residues. V lost 0 bases and J lost 0, with 3 bases in between. The CDR3 DNA is TGTGCCACCAGCAGAGACCTCTCCTACGAGCAGTACTTC. This gives the protein CATSRDLSYEQYF.

V and J are TRBV7-9 and TRBJ2-1; 8 nucleotides align to TRBD1. From germline, CDR1 is SEHNR and CDR2 FQNEAQ (reference sequence). The CDR3 totals 15 residues. V trimming: 5 bases; J trimming: 3 bases; junction bases outside the gene matches: 6. CDR3 region: CASSPGGGSYNEQFF. The CDR3, as DNA: TGTGCCAGCAGCCCAGGGGGCGGAAGCTACAATGAGCAGTTCTTC. The entire variable domain, with the rest obtained from reference TRBV7-9 and TRBJ2-1, is as follows: DTGVSQNPRHKITKRGQNVTFRCDPISEHNRLYWYRQTLGQGPEFLTYFQNEAQLEKSRLLSDRFSAERPKGSFSTLEIQRTEQGDSAMYLCASSPGGGSYNEQFFGPGTRLTVL.

The chain uses TRBV5-1 and TRBJ2-3; possibly TRBD1 for D (6 bases). V was shortened by 0 bases and J by 1 base, with 9 bases between the two germline ends. The CDR3 consists of 15 residues. Germline CDR1 is SGHRS and CDR2 is YFSETQ. The CDR3 is CASSLGQEGTDTQYF. The CDR3 nucleotides are TGCGCCAGCAGCTTGGGACAGGAGGGCACAGATACGCAGTATTTT.

J is TRBJ1-1 and V is TRBV3-1 (or the pseudogene TRBV3-2); D is undetermined. Germline V gene lookup returns CDR1 LGHDT and CDR2 YNNKEL (reference sequence). V lost 1 base to trimming and J lost 4 bases, with 7 bases between them. This CDR3 has 13 residues. The CDR3 DNA reads as TGTGCCAGCAGCCAAGGCGGGGTCACTGAAGCTTTCTTT. It is translated as CASSQGGVTEAFF.

The rearrangement joins TRBV18 to TRBJ2-2, with 8 bases matching TRBD1. Germline V gives CDR1 KGHSH, CDR2 LQKENI. The V gene end was trimmed by 1 base and the J gene end by 0 bases; junction bases not matched to a gene: 4. The CDR3 is 17 amino acids. The CDR3 DNA follows: TGTGCCAGCTCACCACGGCAGGGGGCAACGAACACCGGGGAGCTGTTTTTT. Encoded protein: CASSPRQGATNTGELFF.

CDR3 nucleotide sequence: TGTGCCAGCAGCCACACCGGGACTGGAGAGACCCAGTACTTC. Its protein is CASSHTGTGETQYF. The chain uses TRBV3-1 (or the pseudogene TRBV3-2) and TRBJ2-5, with D tentatively TRBD2 (6 bases). V was pared by 3 bases and J by 4 bases, with 12 bases between. This CDR3 comprises 14 residues. From germline, CDR1 is LGHDT and CDR2 YNNKEL (reference sequence).

V is TRBV12-5 and J is TRBJ1-4; D gene uncertain. CDR3 length: 14 residues. V lost 1 base to trimming and J lost 8 bases, with 11 bases between them. Germline CDR1 LGHNT, CDR2 FRNRAP. CDR3 loop: CASGLGLVQEKLFF. Written as DNA, the CDR3 is TGTGCTAGTGGTTTGGGACTTGTCCAGGAAAAACTGTTTTTT.

Only one count was recorded for this clone. The J gene is TRBJ1-5, the V gene TRBV2; a weak D match, TRBD1 (6 bases). The length of the CDR3 is 13 residues. The germline gives CDR1 SNHLY, CDR2 FYNNEI. The V gene lost 3 bases and the J gene lost 4 bases, with 7 bases spanning the gap. In DNA, the CDR3 is TGTGCCAGCAGTGAGGACAGAAATCAGCCCCAGCATTTT. Translated: CASSEDRNQPQHF.

This chain uses TRBV4-1 with TRBJ2-5; D unresolved. Trimming shortened V by 4 bases and J by 5 bases, and 14 bases separated the two germline ends. This CDR3 is 14 amino acids long. In germline, CDR1 is MGHRA, CDR2 YSYEKL. For the CDR3, the DNA is TGCGCCAGCAGCCTCTTGATGGGCTCGGAGACCCAGTACTTC. Translation: CASSLLMGSETQYF.

The chain combines TRBV2 with TRBJ1-5; the match to TRBD1 covers 7 bases. CDR1 is SNHLY, CDR2 FYNNEI, per germline. With V trimmed by 6 bases and J by 3 bases, 2 bases remained unmatched. CDR3 length: 13 residues. Here the CDR3 reads CASRGQVNQPQHF. CDR3 nucleotide sequence: TGTGCCAGCAGAGGACAGGTCAATCAGCCCCAGCATTTT.

This chain connects TRBV6-2 or TRBV6-3 to TRBJ1-2; no clear D gene. The germline V and J ends were trimmed by 0 bases and 5 bases, with 10 bases remaining between them. CDR1 and CDR2 (germline): MNHEY, SVGEGT. The CDR3 contains 14 residues. CDR3 nucleotides: TGTGCCAGCAGTTACTCGGAAGACTTTTATGGCTACACCTTC. This sequence encodes CASSYSEDFYGYTF.

This chain joins TRBV19 and TRBJ1-4; weak D call: TRBD1 (5 bases). Trimming left V 10 bases short and J 5 bases short, with 14 bases between. The germline V gene has CDR1 LNHDA and CDR2 SQIVND (reference sequence). The CDR3 is 13 amino acids. CDR3 bases: TGTGCCACAACCGGGACTCTAAATGAAAAACTGTTTTTT. This encodes CATTGTLNEKLFF.

V and J are TRBV3-1 (or the pseudogene TRBV3-2) and TRBJ2-5; D gene uncertain. V was trimmed by 5 bases and J by 1 base, leaving 5 bases between them. The CDR3 length is 12 residues. Looked up from germline, CDR1 is LGHDT and CDR2 is YNNKEL (reference sequence). Here the CDR3 reads CASSSIQETQYF. In DNA, the CDR3 is TGTGCCAGCAGCTCCATCCAAGAGACCCAGTACTTC.

This clone appeared a few times. The CDR3 loop is CAWTGLSSYEQYF. The CDR3 DNA is TGTGCCTGGACAGGTCTTAGCTCCTACGAGCAGTACTTC. The rearrangement joins TRBV30 to TRBJ2-7; no firm D call. Germline V gene lookup returns CDR1 GTSNPN and CDR2 SVGIG (reference sequence). V lost 4 bases and J 0 bases, leaving 10 bases between the germline ends. This CDR3 is 13 amino acids long.